These 11 T cell receptor beta chains came from one sample sequenced in a study of T cell repertoires in cytomegalovirus infection (dated by TCRdb to between 2019 and 2020). Reading the label with the study, this specimen's treatment or condition is: in vitro stimulation with specific CMV peptide epitopes to enrich CMV-specific T cells. These receptors' antigens are unknown. For sequencing, an Illumina HiSeq 1500 was employed. TCRdb trimmed the raw reads at Q25, called clones with MiXCR and kept productive beta chains. Each record represents a unique CDR3 protein, reported with the most common genes and DNA among its rows. The sample table records 680,000 or so distinct CDR3 sequences; roughly 33% of these occur just once. The ten largest clones capture about 20% of the sample. Source: cultured PBMCs, taken from culture after CMV antigen stimulation. The receptors here all came from a human donor in good health (CMV status not recorded). Some clones in this sample may be carry-over from other donors' samples.

The chain combines TRBV25-1 with TRBJ2-2; 8 bases are shared with TRBD1. The germline V gene has CDR1 MGHDK and CDR2 SYGVNS. The CDR3 is made up of 15 amino acids. V was pared by 4 bases and J by 5 bases, with 6 bases of the junction left unmatched. In DNA, the CDR3 is TGTGCCAGCAGTGGGACAGGGTATAGGACCGGGGAGCTGTTTTTT. Encoded protein: CASSGTGYRTGELFF.

This clonotype came up once. The chain recombines TRBV30 with TRBJ1-6; 7 bases agree with TRBD1. Germline-derived CDR1 and CDR2 are GTSNPN and SVGIG (reference sequence). Trimming removed 1 base from V and 7 bases from J; junction bases left unmatched: 7. The CDR3 covers 15 residues. The CDR3 nucleotides are TGTGCCTGGAGTGGGTCGGACAGGAGCAATTCACCCCTCCACTTT. Protein product: CAWSGSDRSNSPLHF.

This clonotype was seen many times. The chain uses TRBV7-2 and TRBJ2-5; D is ambiguous. The CDR3 runs 14 residues. Germline V CDR1 and CDR2: SGHTA, FQGNSA. V gave up 0 bases and J gave up 0 bases, with 5 bases separating them. The CDR3 reads CASSLARYQETQYF. The CDR3 DNA reads TGTGCCAGCAGCTTAGCCAGATACCAAGAGACCCAGTACTTC.

V usage is TRBV15 and J usage is TRBJ2-2; the D is unclear. In germline, CDR1 is LNHNV, CDR2 YYDKDF (reference sequence). The length of the CDR3 is 15 residues. Trimming left V 0 bases short and J 4 bases short, with 9 bases between. This CDR3 reads CATSRDVAGTGELFF. For the CDR3, the DNA is TGTGCCACCAGCAGAGATGTGGCAGGCACCGGGGAGCTGTTTTTT.

The J gene is TRBJ2-2, the V gene TRBV19; maybe TRBD1 (6 bases). The CDR3 runs to 19 residues. Germline V gene lookup returns CDR1 LNHDA and CDR2 SQIVND (reference sequence). The germline V and J ends were trimmed by 2 bases and 5 bases, with 24 bases remaining between them. The CDR3, as DNA: TGTGCCAGTAGTATACCCCAAAAAAACAGGGTTCCTCTAACCGGGGAGCTGTTTTTT. It translates to CASSIPQKNRVPLTGELFF.

A few counts support this clonotype. J is TRBJ2-7 and V is TRBV6-5; 11 bases are shared with TRBD2. The CDR3 totals 13 residues. Germline CDR1 and CDR2: MNHEY and SVGAGI. V was pared by 7 bases and J by 5 bases, with 4 bases of the junction left unmatched. CDR3 DNA sequence: TGTGCCAGCACCGGGACTAGCGGTCACGAGCAGTACTTC. This encodes CASTGTSGHEQYF.

This rearrangement joins TRBV27 to TRBJ1-6; 8 bases fit TRBD1. Germline values: CDR1 MNHEY, CDR2 SMNVEV (reference sequence). V lost 0 bases to trimming and J lost 0 bases; unmatched junction nucleotides: 10. CDR3 length: 20 residues. The CDR3 DNA follows: TGTGCCAGCAGTTTATCGACACCGGACAGGGATAGCTCCTATAATTCACCCCTCCACTTT. This encodes CASSLSTPDRDSSYNSPLHF.

This clonotype has just a few counts. The V and J genes are TRBV7-2 and TRBJ2-7; TRBD2 matches at 11 bases. Germline assignment: CDR1 SGHTA and CDR2 FQGNSA. CDR3 size: 14 residues. Trimming cost V 3 bases and J 7 bases; bases outside gene matches: 5. The CDR3 region has the DNA TGTGCCAGCAGCTTTAGCGGGAGGGCCGGAGAGCAGTACTTC. Encoded protein: CASSFSGRAGEQYF.

The chain links TRBV6-1 to TRBJ1-1; D is unresolved. In germline, CDR1 is MNHNS, CDR2 SASEGT. The CDR3 loop spans 15 amino acids. The ends were cut back, 4 bases at V and 5 bases at J, with 17 bases in the middle. The CDR3 loop reads CASSVIPTSGTEAFF. The CDR3 DNA reads as TGTGCCAGCAGTGTCATTCCAACGTCCGGGACTGAAGCTTTCTTT.

This clonotype was seen a few times. The CDR3 sequence: CASSYSMGRPNTEAFF. CDR3 DNA sequence: TGTGCCAGCAGTTACTCAATGGGCAGACCGAACACTGAAGCTTTCTTT. The rearrangement uses TRBV6-5 and TRBJ1-1; the D is unclear. This CDR3 region has 16 residues. Germline assignment: CDR1 MNHEY and CDR2 SVGAGI. V lost 0 bases and J 1 base, leaving 12 bases between the germline ends.

This rearrangement joins TRBV25-1 to TRBJ2-7; TRBD1 matches at 8 bases. This CDR3 has 12 amino acids. The V segment lost 10 bases and the J segment 0 bases; nucleotides outside the gene matches: 2. CDR1 and CDR2 from the germline V gene are MGHDK and SYGVNS. This CDR3 is CANTGGSYEQYF. The CDR3 bases are TGTGCCAACACAGGGGGCTCCTACGAGCAGTACTTC.